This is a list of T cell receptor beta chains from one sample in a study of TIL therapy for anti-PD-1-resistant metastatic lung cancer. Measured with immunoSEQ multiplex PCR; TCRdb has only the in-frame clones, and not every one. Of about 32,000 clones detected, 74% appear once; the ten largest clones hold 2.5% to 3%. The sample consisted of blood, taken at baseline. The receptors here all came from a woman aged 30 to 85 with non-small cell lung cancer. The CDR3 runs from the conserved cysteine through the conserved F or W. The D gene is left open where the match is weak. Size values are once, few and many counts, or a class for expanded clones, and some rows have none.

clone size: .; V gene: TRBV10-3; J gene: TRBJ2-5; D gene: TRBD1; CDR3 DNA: TGTGCCATCGGGGGACAGGGGTTGGAGACCCAGTACTTC; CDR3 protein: CAIGGQGLETQYF
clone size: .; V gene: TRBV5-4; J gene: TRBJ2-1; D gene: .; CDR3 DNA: TGTGCCAGCAGCTTGCTGCTGGGGCGGGACAATGAGCAGTTCTTC; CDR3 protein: CASSLLLGRDNEQFF
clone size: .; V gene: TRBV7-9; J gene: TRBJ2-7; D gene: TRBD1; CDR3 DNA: TGTGCCAGCAGCCCCTCCGGGACAGGATACGAGCAGTACTTC; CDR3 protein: CASSPSGTGYEQYF
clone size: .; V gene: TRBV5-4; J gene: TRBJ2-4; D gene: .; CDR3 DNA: TGTGCCAGCAGCTTGACTCCGGGACTCGACAAAAACATTCAGTACTTC; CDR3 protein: CASSLTPGLDKNIQYF
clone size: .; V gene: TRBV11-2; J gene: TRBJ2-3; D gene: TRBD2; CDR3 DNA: TGTGCCAGCAGCTTAAGGCCTAGCGGGAGTTCAGATACGCAGTATTTT; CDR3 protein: CASSLRPSGSSDTQYF
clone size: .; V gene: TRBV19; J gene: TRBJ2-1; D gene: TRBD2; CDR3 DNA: TGTGCCAGTAGCCCCCTCGGGACTAGCGGGCTCCCTGAGCAGTTCTTC; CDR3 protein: CASSPLGTSGLPEQFF
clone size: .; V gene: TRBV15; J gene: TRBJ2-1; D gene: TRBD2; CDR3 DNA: TGTGCCACCAGCAGAGGTAGCGGGGGGGCTTACAATGAGCAGTTCTTC; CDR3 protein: CATSRGSGGAYNEQFF
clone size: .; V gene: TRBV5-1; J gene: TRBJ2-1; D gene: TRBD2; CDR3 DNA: TGCGCCAGCAGCGCGGGACTAGCGGGAGGCAATGAGCAGTTCTTC; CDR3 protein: CASSAGLAGGNEQFF
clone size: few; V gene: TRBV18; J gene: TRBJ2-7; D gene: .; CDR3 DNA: TGTGCCAGCTCACACGAAGGGGGAGCCTACGAGCAGTACTTC; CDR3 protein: CASSHEGGAYEQYF
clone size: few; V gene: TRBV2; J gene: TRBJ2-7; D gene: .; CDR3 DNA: TGTGCCAGCAGTAAATTGGACGAGCAGTACTTC; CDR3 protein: CASSKLDEQYF